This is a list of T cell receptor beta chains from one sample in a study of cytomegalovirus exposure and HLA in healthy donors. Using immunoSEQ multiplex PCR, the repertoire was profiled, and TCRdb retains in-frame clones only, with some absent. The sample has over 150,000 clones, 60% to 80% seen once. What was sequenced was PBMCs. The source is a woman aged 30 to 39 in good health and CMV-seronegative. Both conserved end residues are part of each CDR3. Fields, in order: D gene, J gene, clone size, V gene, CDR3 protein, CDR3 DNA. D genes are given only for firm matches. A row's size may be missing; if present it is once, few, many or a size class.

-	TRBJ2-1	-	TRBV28	CASSPGDEQFF	TGTGCCAGCAGCCCCGGGGATGAGCAGTTCTTC
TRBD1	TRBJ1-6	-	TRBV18	CASSITGGANSPLHF	TGTGCCAGCTCAATTACAGGGGGCGCGAATTCACCCCTCCACTTT
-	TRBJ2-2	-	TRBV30	CAWTLSWRTGELFF	TGTGCCTGGACGCTATCTTGGAGGACCGGGGAGCTGTTTTTT
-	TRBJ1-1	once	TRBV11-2	CASSLIGGTEAFF	TGTGCCAGCAGCTTAATCGGCGGGACTGAAGCTTTCTTT
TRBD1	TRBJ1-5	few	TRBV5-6	CASSRDRGFNQPQHF	TGTGCCAGCAGCCGGGACAGGGGATTCAATCAGCCCCAGCATTTT
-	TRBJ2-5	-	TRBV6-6	CASSYSVQKETQYF	TGTGCCAGCAGTTACTCGGTGCAGAAAGAGACCCAGTACTTC
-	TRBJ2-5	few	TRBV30	CAWSPLILPSETQYF	TGTGCCTGGAGTCCCCTCATACTACCCTCCGAGACCCAGTACTTC
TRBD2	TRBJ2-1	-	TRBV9	CASSVWGGGGVNEQFF	TGTGCCAGCAGCGTTTGGGGAGGCGGGGGGGTGAATGAGCAGTTCTTC
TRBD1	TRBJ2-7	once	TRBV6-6	CASSPDLDRGEQYF	TGTGCCAGCAGCCCGGACCTGGACAGGGGCGAGCAGTACTTC
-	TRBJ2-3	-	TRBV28	CASSLSVYTDTQYF	TGTGCCAGCAGTTTATCAGTATACACAGATACGCAGTATTTT
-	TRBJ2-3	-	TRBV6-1	CASSEVVGGAYSTDTQYF	TGTGCCAGCAGTGAAGTAGTGGGGGGGGCCTACTCCACAGATACGCAGTATTTT
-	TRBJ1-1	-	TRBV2	CASSPRGRLNTEAFF	TGTGCCAGCAGTCCCAGGGGTCGGTTGAACACTGAAGCTTTCTTT
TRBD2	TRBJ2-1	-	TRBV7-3	CASSIGTSMFNEQFF	TGTGCCAGCAGCATCGGGACTAGCATGTTCAATGAGCAGTTCTTC
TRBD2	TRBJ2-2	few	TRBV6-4	CASSDSVAGVAGELFF	TGTGCCAGCAGTGACTCAGTAGCGGGAGTTGCCGGGGAGCTGTTTTTT
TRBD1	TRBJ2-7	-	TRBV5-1	CASRKWIGQGSPYEQYF	TGCGCCAGCCGAAAATGGATTGGACAGGGGTCTCCCTACGAGCAGTACTTC
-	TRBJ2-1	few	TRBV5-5	CASSFWGDEQFF	TGTGCCAGCAGCTTTTGGGGGGATGAGCAGTTCTTC
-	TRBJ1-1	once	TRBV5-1	CASSWRPLAESTEAFF	TGCGCCAGCAGCTGGAGGCCGCTGGCCGAATCCACTGAAGCTTTCTTT
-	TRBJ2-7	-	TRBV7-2	CASSLVGGAARIYEQYF	TGTGCCAGCAGCTTAGTGGGTGGAGCCGCACGGATCTACGAGCAGTACTTC
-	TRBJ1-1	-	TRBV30	CAWSGEVKNTEAFF	TGTGCCTGGAGTGGGGAGGTGAAGAACACTGAAGCTTTCTTT
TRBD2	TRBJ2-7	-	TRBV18	CASSLGTSELYEQYF	TGTGCCAGCTCCCTAGGGACTAGCGAGCTCTACGAGCAGTACTTC
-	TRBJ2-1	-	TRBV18	CASSPSSRSYEQFF	TGTGCCAGCTCACCATCGTCCAGGTCATATGAGCAGTTCTTC
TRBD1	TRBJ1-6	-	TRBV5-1	CASSSPFEGADSPLHF	TGCGCCAGCAGCTCCCCCTTTGAGGGGGCAGATTCACCCCTCCACTTT
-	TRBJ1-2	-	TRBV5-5	CASSLASRTEYGYTF	TGTGCCAGCAGCTTGGCCAGCAGGACAGAGTATGGCTACACCTTC
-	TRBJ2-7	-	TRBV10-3	CAITAGGSGTYEQYF	TGTGCCATCACTGCCGGTGGCAGCGGAACCTACGAGCAGTACTTC
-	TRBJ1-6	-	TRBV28	CASSLPQGGHSPLHF	TGTGCCAGCAGTTTACCCCAGGGAGGCCATTCACCCCTCCACTTT
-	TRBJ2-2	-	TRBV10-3	CAIRVQGNTGELFF	TGTGCCATCAGGGTACAGGGGAACACCGGGGAGCTGTTTTTT
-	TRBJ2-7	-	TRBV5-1	CASSSENSLWQYF	TGCGCCAGCAGCTCTGAGAACAGCCTCTGGCAGTACTTC
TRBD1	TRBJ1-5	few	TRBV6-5	CASSYSRTGLGQPQHF	TGTGCCAGCAGTTACTCTAGGACAGGCCTTGGTCAGCCCCAGCATTTT
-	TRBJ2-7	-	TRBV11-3	CASSLGRTGEPIDEQYF	TGTGCCAGCAGCTTAGGGAGGACGGGAGAGCCAATCGACGAGCAGTACTTC
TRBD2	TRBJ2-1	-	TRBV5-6	CASSLGGRNEQFF	TGTGCCAGCAGCTTGGGCGGGAGGAATGAGCAGTTCTTC
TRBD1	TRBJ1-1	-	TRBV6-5	CASSSQRQGSTEAFF	TGTGCCAGCAGTTCCCAGCGACAGGGTTCCACTGAAGCTTTCTTT
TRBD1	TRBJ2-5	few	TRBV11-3	CASSRQGPKETQYF	TGTGCCAGCAGCCGACAGGGCCCAAAAGAGACCCAGTACTTC
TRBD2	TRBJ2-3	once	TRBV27	CASRLGTSGSVTDTQYF	TGTGCCAGCAGACTCGGGACTAGCGGATCCGTCACAGATACGCAGTATTTT
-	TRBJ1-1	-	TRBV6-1	CASSEIVAMGSKTEAFF	TGTGCCAGCAGTGAAATCGTCGCCATGGGTAGCAAGACTGAAGCTTTCTTT
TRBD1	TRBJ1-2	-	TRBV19	CAVRAGTGTVRYGYTF	TGTGCCGTAAGGGCCGGGACAGGGACCGTCCGTTATGGCTACACCTTC
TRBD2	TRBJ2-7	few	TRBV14	CASSQGGGYEQYF	TGTGCCAGCAGCCAAGGGGGGGGCTACGAGCAGTACTTC
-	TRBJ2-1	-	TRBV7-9	CASSFGQSIDEQFF	TGTGCCAGCAGCTTTGGCCAGTCAATCGATGAGCAGTTCTTC
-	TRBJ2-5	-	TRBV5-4	CASSYKAGQETQYF	TGTGCCAGCAGTTATAAGGCGGGCCAAGAGACCCAGTACTTC
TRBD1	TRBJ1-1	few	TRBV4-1	CASTLGQMNTEAFF	TGCGCCAGCACCCTGGGACAGATGAACACTGAAGCTTTCTTT
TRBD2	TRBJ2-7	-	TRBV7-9	CASSFSGGISYEQYF	TGTGCCAGCAGCTTTAGCGGGGGGATCTCCTACGAGCAGTACTTC
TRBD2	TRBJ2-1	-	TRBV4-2	CASSPRGGFNEQFF	TGTGCCAGCAGCCCGCGGGGAGGGTTCAATGAGCAGTTCTTC
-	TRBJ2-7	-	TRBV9	CASSVGGPSYEQYF	TGTGCCAGCAGCGTAGGGGGCCCGTCCTACGAGCAGTACTTC
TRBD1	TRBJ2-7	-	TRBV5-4	CASSSGQGSFYEQYF	TGTGCCAGCAGCTCCGGACAGGGATCATTCTACGAGCAGTACTTC
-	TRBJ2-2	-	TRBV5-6	CASSLVGANTGELFF	TGTGCCAGCAGCTTGGTAGGAGCGAACACCGGGGAGCTGTTTTTT
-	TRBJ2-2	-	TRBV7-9	CASSKIGQSRSHTGELFF	TGTGCCAGCAGCAAAATCGGACAGTCAAGGAGTCACACCGGGGAGCTGTTTTTT
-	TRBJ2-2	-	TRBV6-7	CASSSSLGDTGELFF	TGTGCCAGCAGTTCCTCCCTGGGCGACACCGGGGAGCTGTTTTTT
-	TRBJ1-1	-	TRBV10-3	CAISEPQRVNTEAFF	TGTGCCATCAGTGAGCCCCAGAGGGTGAACACTGAAGCTTTCTTT
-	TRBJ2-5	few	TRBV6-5	CASSYELRETQYF	TGTGCCAGCAGTTACGAGCTTCGGGAGACCCAGTACTTC
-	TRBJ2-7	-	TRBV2	CAIPISYEQYF	TGTGCCATCCCGATCTCCTACGAGCAGTACTTC